This T cell receptor beta chain was recovered during a study of cytomegalovirus exposure and HLA in healthy donors. Broader study findings: TCR beta V segments were, for the most part, productive about 87% or about 30% of the time in an earlier analysis. Presence/absence results assume similar sequencing depth per donor, which may not hold.

This clone came up once. The antigen is undetermined. The CDR3 runs to 13 residues. From germline, CDR1 is SGHTA and CDR2 FQGTGA. V trimming: 5 bases; J trimming: 5 bases; junction bases outside the gene matches: 5. PCR used 60 Vbeta primers and 13 Jbeta primers. Sequenced by immunoSEQ multiplex PCR; TCRdb stores in-frame clones only, minus some. The sample gives 100,000 to 150,000 clones, around 70% of which show up once; approximately 2.1% is in the top ten. The chain combines TRBV7-3 with TRBJ1-2; TRBD1 matches 7 bases. The source of this sequence is a woman between 40 and 50 years old in good health and CMV-seropositive. What was sequenced was PBMCs. The CDR3, as DNA: TGTGCCAGCAGCCCGGGACAGCAGTATGGCTACACCTTC. Translation gives CASSPGQQYGYTF.